This entry features one T cell receptor beta chain sequence. With random hexamers, roughly 0.45 to 1 ug RNA was reverse transcribed. TCRdb analysed the immunoSEQ multiplex PCR reads with MiXCR anew, one entry per CDR3 protein. The table has approximately 170,000 distinct CDR3 sequences, 93% seen once; the top ten hold more than 0.11%. This sample was included in a study of CD8 T cells in Susac syndrome. V gave up 0 bases and J gave up 3 bases, with 9 bases separating them. This CDR3 is 14 amino acids long. Looked up from germline, CDR1 is MGHRA and CDR2 is YSYEKL. This receptor was identified in a human donor in good health. The rearrangement uses TRBV4-1 and TRBJ2-7; D gene uncertain. Input material: CD4+ T cells from PBMCs. The CDR3 nucleotides are TGCGCCAGCAGCCAAGAACCACAGAGCTACGAGCAGTACTTC. Translation: CASSQEPQSYEQYF.